This T cell receptor (beta chain) was sequenced during a study of cytomegalovirus exposure and HLA in healthy donors. Primers for the PCR totalled 60 Vbeta and 13 Jbeta. Sequenced by immunoSEQ multiplex PCR; TCRdb stores in-frame clones only, minus some. Counted here are around 150,000 clones, about 82% occurring once; the ten biggest clones make up around 2%. V was shortened by 5 bases and J by 5 bases, with 10 bases between the two germline ends. In germline, CDR1 is SSHAT, CDR2 FNYEAQ (reference sequence). The CDR3 consists of 13 residues. This rearrangement joins TRBV7-7 to TRBJ2-1; possible D gene TRBD2, 5 bases. The TCR sequence derives from a female donor in good health and CMV-seropositive. Sequencing used PBMCs. CDR3 region: CASSRTLDNEQFF. For the CDR3, the DNA is TGTGCCAGCAGCCGGACTCTAGACAATGAGCAGTTCTTC.